This TCR beta chain was identified in a study of blood T cell repertoires in COVID-19. Study background: Samples came from the United States, Italy and Spain, spanning acute and convalescent COVID-19. T cells, B-cell-depleted T cells, or PBMCs provided the cDNA or gDNA that served as material.

CDR3 length: 15 residues. CDR1 is SGHRS, CDR2 YFSETQ, per germline. After removal of 3 bases from V and 3 bases from J, the junction contained 9 bases not matched to a gene. Methods used by the authors: Reference gene primer amplification in the assay estimated nucleated cell counts. Sequenced by immunoSEQ multiplex PCR; TCRdb stores in-frame clones only, minus some. V, J and clone size are taken as reported in that table, and D and trimming were inferred from the DNA itself. The sample records 35,000 to 50,000 clones, roughly nine tenths being singletons. The sample taken for sequencing was peripheral blood. This clonotype was obtained from a man aged 45-65 years with active COVID-19. The rearrangement links TRBV5-1 to TRBJ2-7; 7 bases agree with TRBD1. The CDR3 loop is CASSSAGTVVYEQYF. The CDR3 DNA sequence: TGCGCCAGCAGCTCCGCCGGGACAGTAGTCTACGAGCAGTACTTC.